The present T cell receptor (beta chain) was sequenced within a study of cytomegalovirus exposure and HLA in healthy donors. The study, taken as a whole, reports: Segments of the TCR beta V type were, in most cases, productive about 87% or about 30% of the time in an earlier analysis.

This CDR3 has 15 amino acids. CDR1 is LNHDA, CDR2 SQIVND, per germline (reference sequence). Primers for the PCR totalled 60 Vbeta and 13 Jbeta. Measured with immunoSEQ multiplex PCR; TCRdb has only the in-frame clones, and not every one. This repertoire shows roughly 120,000 clones, about three quarters found once; its top ten account for 1%. About this clone: What it binds is unknown. At one boundary the junction diverges from the germline segment, which might be a read error.

The rearrangement uses TRBV19 and TRBJ1-1, with D unresolved. The sequencing input was PBMCs. The sequence was collected from a human donor in good health. CDR3 bases: TGTGCCAGTAGTTCCCTGGGCCTTGTCTCACTTGAAGCCTTCTTT. Protein sequence: CASSSLGLVSLEAFF.